A selection of T cell receptor beta chains follows, all from one sample in a study of siplizumab effects on memory and regulatory T cells. Produced via immunoSEQ multiplex PCR; TCRdb's table is partial and in-frame only. The data show roughly 26,000 clones, with roughly 88% seen just once and about 25% held by the top ten. Sequenced input: memory CD4+ T cells sorted from blood. Receptors were obtained from a human donor in good health. Each CDR3 is given with its conserved first and last residue. The D gene is left open where the match is weak. Rows give clone size only sometimes, using once, few, many, or a class for an expanded clone.

v_call	clone_size	d_call	j_call	cdr3_nt	cdr3_aa
TRBV12-5	-	TRBD2	TRBJ2-1	TGTGCTAGTGGCTACGGACTAGCGGGAGGGCCAGGTGAGCAGTTCTTC	CASGYGLAGGPGEQFF
TRBV10-3	-	TRBD2	TRBJ2-1	TGTGCCATCAGTTCTAGCGGGAGGACGGATGAGCAGTTCTTC	CAISSSGRTDEQFF
TRBV5-1	-	TRBD1	TRBJ2-7	TGCGCCAGCAGCTTACGGACAGGGGGCGACGAGCAGTACTTC	CASSLRTGGDEQYF
TRBV6-5	-	-	TRBJ1-6	TGTGCCAGCAGTTGGGACCAGGAATCACCCCTCCACTTT	CASSWDQESPLHF
TRBV27	-	-	TRBJ1-5	TGTGCCAGCAGCCGTTACTTCAAGGATAGCAATCAGCCCCAGCATTTT	CASSRYFKDSNQPQHF
TRBV4-1	-	TRBD2	TRBJ2-2	TGCGCCAGCAAAGACGGACTAGCGGGAGTCACCGGGGAGCTGTTTTTT	CASKDGLAGVTGELFF
TRBV27	few	-	TRBJ2-2	TGTGCCAGCAGTTTATCCGGGGAGCTGTTTTTT	CASSLSGELFF
TRBV6-1	-	TRBD1	TRBJ2-7	TGTGCCAGCAGTGGATTTATCCGACAGGGTGGTGCCTACGAGCAGTACTTC	CASSGFIRQGGAYEQYF
TRBV30	-	-	TRBJ2-7	TGTGCCTGGAGTTCAGGCAGGCCCTACGAGCAGTACTTC	CAWSSGRPYEQYF
TRBV11-3	-	-	TRBJ2-7	TGTGCCAGCGGGGGCCCCTACGAGCAGTACTTC	CASGGPYEQYF
TRBV29-1	-	-	TRBJ1-2	TGCAGCGCCGCCCAGGTATATGGCTACACCTTC	CSAAQVYGYTF
TRBV27	-	-	TRBJ2-2	TGTGCCAGCAGCAGGGACTTGTTCACCGGGGAGCTGTTTTTT	CASSRDLFTGELFF
TRBV11-1	-	-	TRBJ2-5	TGTGCCAGCAGCTCCCGGGACTGGCAAGAGACCCAGTACTTC	CASSSRDWQETQYF
TRBV11-3	-	-	TRBJ1-2	TGTGCCAGCAGCTCCGACCGGCGCTACACCTTC	CASSSDRRYTF
TRBV9	once	-	TRBJ2-7	TGTGCCAGCAGCGCCCGATCTAACTCCTACGAGCAGTACTTC	CASSARSNSYEQYF
TRBV6-5	-	TRBD1	TRBJ1-1	TGTGCCAGCAGGGGGACAGGCAAGAACACTGAAGCTTTCTTT	CASRGTGKNTEAFF
TRBV6-1	-	-	TRBJ2-4	TGTGCCAGCAGGGACCCACCTAATGCCAAAAACATTCAGTACTTC	CASRDPPNAKNIQYF
TRBV18	-	-	TRBJ1-5	TGTGCCAGCTCACCAACCGGGACCTGGGATCAGCCCCAGCATTTT	CASSPTGTWDQPQHF
TRBV6-6	once	-	TRBJ1-2	TGTGCCAGCAGTTACGAGGGAAGCTACGGCTACACCTTC	CASSYEGSYGYTF
TRBV7-7	-	TRBD2	TRBJ2-3	TGTGCTAGCAGCTTATTTGCGGGAGGAATGGATACGCAGTATTTT	CASSLFAGGMDTQYF
TRBV28	-	TRBD1	TRBJ1-1	TGTGCCAGCAGGAACAGGGGGAGGTTTGATGAAGCTTTCTTT	CASRNRGRFDEAFF
TRBV30	-	-	TRBJ2-1	TGTGCCTGGAGCGTTCAACTAGCTTCGGGAAATGAGCAGTTCTTC	CAWSVQLASGNEQFF
TRBV2	-	-	TRBJ2-4	TGTGCCAGCATCCTGGAAGGGCTAGCCAAAAACATTCAGTACTTC	CASILEGLAKNIQYF
TRBV7-9	once	-	TRBJ1-4	TGTGCCAGCAGCTTAGGAATGGGCGCCTTCTCTAATGAAAAACTGTTTTTT	CASSLGMGAFSNEKLFF
TRBV7-2	-	TRBD2	TRBJ2-7	TGTGCCAGCAGCGAGAGAGCGGGAGGCGTTTACGAGCAGTACTTC	CASSERAGGVYEQYF
TRBV6-5	-	-	TRBJ2-7	TGTGCCAGCGTCGGCCAGCACTCCTACGAGCAGTACTTC	CASVGQHSYEQYF
TRBV5-6	-	-	TRBJ1-2	TGTGCCAGCAGCTTGGTGGGGCGTGGCTATGGCTACACCTTC	CASSLVGRGYGYTF
TRBV5-5	-	TRBD1	TRBJ2-5	TGTGCCAGCAGCGCCGACAGGGGGCTAGGGGAGACCCAGTACTTC	CASSADRGLGETQYF